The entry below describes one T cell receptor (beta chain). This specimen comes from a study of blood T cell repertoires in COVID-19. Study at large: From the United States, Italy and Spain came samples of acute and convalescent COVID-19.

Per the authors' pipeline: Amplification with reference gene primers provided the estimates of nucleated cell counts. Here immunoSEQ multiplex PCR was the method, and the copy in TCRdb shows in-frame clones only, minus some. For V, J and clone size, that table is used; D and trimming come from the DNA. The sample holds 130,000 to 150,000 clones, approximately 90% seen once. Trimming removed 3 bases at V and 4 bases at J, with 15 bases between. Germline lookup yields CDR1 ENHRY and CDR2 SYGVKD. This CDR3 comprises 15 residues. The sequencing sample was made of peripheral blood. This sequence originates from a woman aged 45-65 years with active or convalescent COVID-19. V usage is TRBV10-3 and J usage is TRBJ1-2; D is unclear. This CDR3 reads CAISDGKGRSYGYTF. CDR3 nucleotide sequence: TGTGCCATCAGTGACGGGAAGGGCCGTTCCTATGGCTACACCTTC.